Sequencing of this TCR beta chain was carried out in a study of shared clonotypes between healthy human individuals. On this clone: No antigen is known for it.

Notes on the study in general: Expectations were that clonotype sharing among donors would be affected by sequencing depth.

Assay: immunoSEQ multiplex PCR; the TCRdb copy retains only in-frame clones and omits some. The profile shows a few million clones, approximately 95% of them singletons. The V end lost 4 bases, the J end lost 4 bases, and 21 bases lay between the germline ends. CDR3 length: 17 amino acids. The V gene's germline CDR1 is SGHRS and CDR2 YFSETQ. The origin of this receptor is a man aged 18 to 29 in good health. Some clones in this sample may be carry-over from other donors' samples. The chain recombines TRBV5-1 with TRBJ2-1, with D possibly being TRBD1 or TRBD2 (5 bases each). Sample: naive CD4+ T cells from PBMCs. Subset of the sample: CD45RA+ positively selected. This chain's CDR3 is CASSDNRGRRTYNEQFF. For the CDR3, the DNA is TGCGCCAGCAGCGACAACCGGGGCCGCCGTACTTACAATGAGCAGTTCTTC.